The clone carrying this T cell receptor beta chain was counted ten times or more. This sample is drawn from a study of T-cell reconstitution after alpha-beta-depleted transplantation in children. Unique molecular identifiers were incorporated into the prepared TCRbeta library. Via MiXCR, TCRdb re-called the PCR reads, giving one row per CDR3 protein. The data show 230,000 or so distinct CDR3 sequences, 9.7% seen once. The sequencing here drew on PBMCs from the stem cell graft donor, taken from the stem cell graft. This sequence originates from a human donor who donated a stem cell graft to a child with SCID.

As DNA, the CDR3 is TGCAGTGCTAGAGTGACCTCTGTAGAGACCCAGTACTTC. Protein: CSARVTSVETQYF. V usage is TRBV20-1 and J usage is TRBJ2-5; no clear D. Germline V gene data show CDR1 as DFQATT and CDR2 as SNEGSKA (reference sequence). V was cut by 1 base and J by 4 bases, with 10 bases left in between. The CDR3 extends over 13 amino acids.